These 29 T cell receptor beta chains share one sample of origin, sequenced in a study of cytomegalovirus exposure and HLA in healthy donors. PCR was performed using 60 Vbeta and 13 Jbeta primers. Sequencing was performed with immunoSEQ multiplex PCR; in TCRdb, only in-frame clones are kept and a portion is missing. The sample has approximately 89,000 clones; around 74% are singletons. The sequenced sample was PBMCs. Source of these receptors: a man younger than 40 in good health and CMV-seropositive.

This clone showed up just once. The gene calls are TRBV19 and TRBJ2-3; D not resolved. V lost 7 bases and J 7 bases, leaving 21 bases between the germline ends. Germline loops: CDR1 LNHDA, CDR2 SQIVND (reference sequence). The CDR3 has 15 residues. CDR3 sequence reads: CASKKALDRLNTQYF. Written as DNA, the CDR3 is TGTGCCAGTAAGAAGGCTCTAGACCGCCTGAATACGCAGTATTTT.

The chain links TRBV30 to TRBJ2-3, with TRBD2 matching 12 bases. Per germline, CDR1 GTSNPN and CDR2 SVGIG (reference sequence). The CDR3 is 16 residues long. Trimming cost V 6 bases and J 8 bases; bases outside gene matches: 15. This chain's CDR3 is CACSKGTSGSRVTQYF. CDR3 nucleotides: TGTGCCTGTTCGAAAGGGACTAGCGGGTCTCGTGTTACGCAGTATTTT. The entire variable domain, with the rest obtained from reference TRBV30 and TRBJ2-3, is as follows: SQTIHQWPATLVQPVGSPLSLECTVEGTSNPNLYWYRQAAGRGLQLLFYSVGIGQISSEVPQNLSASRPQDRQFILSSKKLLLSDSGFYLCACSKGTSGSRVTQYFGPGTRLTVL.

The CDR3 nucleotides read TGTGCCAGCAGCCCACAAGCGACAGGCTATATGAACACTGAAGCTTTCTTT. Amino acids: CASSPQATGYMNTEAFF. This sequence joins TRBV13 and TRBJ1-1, with a tentative D call TRBD1 (6 bases). Germline CDR1 PRHDT, CDR2 FYEKMQ (reference sequence). CDR3 length equals 17 residues. Trimming took off 5 bases at V and 0 bases at J, with 19 bases between the two ends. The complete variable domain, with remaining parts taken from reference TRBV13 and TRBJ1-1, reads AAGVIQSPRHLIKEKRETATLKCYPIPRHDTVYWYQQGPGQDPQFLISFYEKMQSDKGSIPDRFSAQQFSDYHSELNMSSLELGDSALYFCASSPQATGYMNTEAFFGQGTRLTVV.

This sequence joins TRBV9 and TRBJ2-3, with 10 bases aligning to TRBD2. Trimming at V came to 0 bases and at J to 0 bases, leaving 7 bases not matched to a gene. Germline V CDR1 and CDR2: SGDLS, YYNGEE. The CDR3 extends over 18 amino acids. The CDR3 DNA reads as TGTGCCAGCAGCGTAGGAAGCGGGGGGGCCGGAAGCACAGATACGCAGTATTTT. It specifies CASSVGSGGAGSTDTQYF. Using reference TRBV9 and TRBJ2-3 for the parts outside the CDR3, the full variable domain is DSGVTQTPKHLITATGQRVTLRCSPRSGDLSVYWYQQSLDQGLQFLIQYYNGEERAKGNILERFSAQQFPDLHSELNLSSLELGDSALYFCASSVGSGGAGSTDTQYFGPGTRLTVL.

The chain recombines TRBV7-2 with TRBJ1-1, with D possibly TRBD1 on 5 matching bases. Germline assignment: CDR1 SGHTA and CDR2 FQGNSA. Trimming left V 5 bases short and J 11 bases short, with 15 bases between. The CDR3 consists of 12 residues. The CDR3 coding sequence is TGTGCCAGCAGCGGGGACTTTCGGGTGGCTTTCTTT. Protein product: CASSGDFRVAFF.

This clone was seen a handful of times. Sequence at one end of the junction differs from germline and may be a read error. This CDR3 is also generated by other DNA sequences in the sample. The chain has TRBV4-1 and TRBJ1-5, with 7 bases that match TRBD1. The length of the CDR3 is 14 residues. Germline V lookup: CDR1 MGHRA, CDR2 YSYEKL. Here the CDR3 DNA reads TGCGCCAGTAGCCGACAGGGAGATAATCAGCCCCAGCATTTT. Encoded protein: CASSRQGDNQPQHF.

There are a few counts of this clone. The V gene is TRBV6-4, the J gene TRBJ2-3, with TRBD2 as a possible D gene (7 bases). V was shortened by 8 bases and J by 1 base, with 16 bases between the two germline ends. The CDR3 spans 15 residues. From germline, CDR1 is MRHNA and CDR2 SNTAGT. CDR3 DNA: TGTGCCAGCGGAGTTGGGGGGGCCGGCACAGATACGCAGTATTTT. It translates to CASGVGGAGTDTQYF.

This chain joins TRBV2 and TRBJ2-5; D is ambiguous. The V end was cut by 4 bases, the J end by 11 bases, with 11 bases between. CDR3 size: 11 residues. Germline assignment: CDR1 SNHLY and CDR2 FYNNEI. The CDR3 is CASSGIGEQYF. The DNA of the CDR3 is TGTGCCAGCAGTGGGATTGGAGAGCAGTACTTC.

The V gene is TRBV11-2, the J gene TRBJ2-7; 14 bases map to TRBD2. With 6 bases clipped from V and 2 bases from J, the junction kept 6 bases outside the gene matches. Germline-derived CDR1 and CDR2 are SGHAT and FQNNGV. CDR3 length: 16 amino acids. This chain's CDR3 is CASRSTSGGAAYEQYF. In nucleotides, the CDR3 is TGTGCCAGCAGGTCGACTAGCGGGGGGGCCGCCTACGAGCAGTACTTC.

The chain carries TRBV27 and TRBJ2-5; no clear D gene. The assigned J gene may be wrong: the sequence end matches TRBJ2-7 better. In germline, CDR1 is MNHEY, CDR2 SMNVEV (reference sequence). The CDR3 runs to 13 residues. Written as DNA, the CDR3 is TGTGCCAGCAGTTTACGGGTTCAATACGAGCAGTACTTC. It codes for CASSLRVQYEQYF.

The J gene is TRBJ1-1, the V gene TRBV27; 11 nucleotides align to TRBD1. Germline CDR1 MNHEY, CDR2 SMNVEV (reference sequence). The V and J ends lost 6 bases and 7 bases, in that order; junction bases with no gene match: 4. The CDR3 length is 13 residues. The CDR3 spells CASSQDRGLEAFF. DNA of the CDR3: TGTGCCAGCAGCCAGGACAGGGGGCTTGAAGCTTTCTTT.

The CDR3 is CASSLSFRQDNQPQHF. CDR3 sequence (DNA): TGTGCCAGCAGTTTATCGTTTCGACAGGACAATCAGCCCCAGCATTTT. V usage is TRBV27 and J usage is TRBJ1-5, with D possibly being TRBD1 (6 bases). With 0 bases removed from V and 3 bases from J, the gap between germline ends came to 12 bases. Germline CDR1 is MNHEY and CDR2 is SMNVEV (reference sequence). This CDR3 contains 16 residues.

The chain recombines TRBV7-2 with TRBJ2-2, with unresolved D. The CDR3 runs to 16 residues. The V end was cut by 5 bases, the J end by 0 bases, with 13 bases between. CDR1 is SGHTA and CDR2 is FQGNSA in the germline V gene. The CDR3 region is CASSQSAGSNTGELFF. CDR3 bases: TGTGCCAGCAGCCAGTCGGCAGGCTCGAACACCGGGGAGCTGTTTTTT.

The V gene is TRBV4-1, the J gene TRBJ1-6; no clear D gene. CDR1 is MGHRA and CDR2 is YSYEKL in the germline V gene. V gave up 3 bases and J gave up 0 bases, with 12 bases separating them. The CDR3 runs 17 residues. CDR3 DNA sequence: TGCGCCAGCAGCCAGCGAACTGCCGTCTCCTATAATTCACCCCTCCACTTT. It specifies CASSQRTAVSYNSPLHF.

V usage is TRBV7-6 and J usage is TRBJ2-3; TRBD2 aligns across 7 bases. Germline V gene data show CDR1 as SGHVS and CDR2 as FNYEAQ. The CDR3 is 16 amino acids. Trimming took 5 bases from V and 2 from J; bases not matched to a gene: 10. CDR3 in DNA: TGTGCCAGCAGCCCAGGGCTAGCGGACAACACAGATACGCAGTATTTT. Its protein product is CASSPGLADNTDTQYF. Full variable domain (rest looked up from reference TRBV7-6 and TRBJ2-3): GAGVSQSPRYKVTKRGQDVALRCDPISGHVSLYWYRQALGQGPEFLTYFNYEAQQDKSGLPNDRFSAERPEGSISTLTIQRTEQRDSAMYRCASSPGLADNTDTQYFGPGTRLTVL.

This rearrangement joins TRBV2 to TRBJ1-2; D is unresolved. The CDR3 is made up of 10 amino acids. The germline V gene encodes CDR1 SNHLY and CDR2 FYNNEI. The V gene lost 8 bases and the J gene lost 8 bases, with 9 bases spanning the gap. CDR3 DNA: TGTGCCAGCCGGGAATGGGGCTACACCTTC. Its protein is CASREWGYTF. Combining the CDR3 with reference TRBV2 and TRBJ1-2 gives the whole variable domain EPEVTQTPSHQVTQMGQEVILRCVPISNHLYFYWYRQILGQKVEFLVSFYNNEISEKSEIFDDQFSVERPDGSNFTLKIRSTKLEDSAMYFCASREWGYTFGSGTRLTVV.

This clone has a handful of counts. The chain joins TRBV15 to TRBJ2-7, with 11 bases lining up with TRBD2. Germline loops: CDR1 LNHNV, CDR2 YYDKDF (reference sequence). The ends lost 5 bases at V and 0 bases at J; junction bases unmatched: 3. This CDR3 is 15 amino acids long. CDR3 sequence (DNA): TGTGCCACCAGCGGGGGGACTAGCGGCTCCTACGAGCAGTACTTC. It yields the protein CATSGGTSGSYEQYF. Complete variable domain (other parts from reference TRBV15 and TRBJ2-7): DAMVIQNPRYQVTQFGKPVTLSCSQTLNHNVMYWYQQKSSQAPKLLFHYYDKDFNNEADTPDNFQSRRPNTSFCFLDIRSPGLGDTAMYLCATSGGTSGSYEQYFGPGTRLTVT.

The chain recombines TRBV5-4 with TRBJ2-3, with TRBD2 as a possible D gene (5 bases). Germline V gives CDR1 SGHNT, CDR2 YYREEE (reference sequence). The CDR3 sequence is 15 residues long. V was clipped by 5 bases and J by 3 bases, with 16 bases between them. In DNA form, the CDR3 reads TGTGCCAGCAGACGCCGTGAGGACTGGACAGATACGCAGTATTTT. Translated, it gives CASRRREDWTDTQYF.

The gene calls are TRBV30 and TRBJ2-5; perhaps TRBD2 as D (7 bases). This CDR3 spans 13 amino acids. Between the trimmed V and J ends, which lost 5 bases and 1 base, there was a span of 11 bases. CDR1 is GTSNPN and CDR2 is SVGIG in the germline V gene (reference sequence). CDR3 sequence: CAWAGGLQETQYF. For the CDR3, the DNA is TGTGCCTGGGCCGGGGGGCTCCAAGAGACCCAGTACTTC.

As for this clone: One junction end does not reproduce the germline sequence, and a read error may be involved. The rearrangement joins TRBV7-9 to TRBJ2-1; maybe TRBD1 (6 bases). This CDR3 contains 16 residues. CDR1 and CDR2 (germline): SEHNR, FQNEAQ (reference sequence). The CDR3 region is CSSSSSGTSSYNEQFF. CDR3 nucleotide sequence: TGTTCCAGCAGCTCCTCCGGGACAAGCTCCTACAATGAGCAGTTCTTC.

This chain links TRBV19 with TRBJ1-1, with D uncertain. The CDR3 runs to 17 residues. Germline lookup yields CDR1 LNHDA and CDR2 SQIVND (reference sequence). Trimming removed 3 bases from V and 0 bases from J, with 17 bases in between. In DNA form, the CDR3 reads TGTGCCAGTAGTATGAGCCCTAGAAGATCACTGAACACTGAAGCTTTCTTT. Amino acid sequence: CASSMSPRRSLNTEAFF.

The chain's CDR3 is CASSLLGQNQPQHF. The CDR3 coding sequence is TGCGCCAGCAGCTTACTAGGACAGAATCAGCCCCAGCATTTT. The chain links TRBV5-1 to TRBJ1-5; D is perhaps TRBD1 (6 bases). The CDR3 length is 14 residues. The V gene's germline CDR1 is SGHRS and CDR2 YFSETQ. Trimming removed 2 bases from V and 4 bases from J, with 10 bases in between.

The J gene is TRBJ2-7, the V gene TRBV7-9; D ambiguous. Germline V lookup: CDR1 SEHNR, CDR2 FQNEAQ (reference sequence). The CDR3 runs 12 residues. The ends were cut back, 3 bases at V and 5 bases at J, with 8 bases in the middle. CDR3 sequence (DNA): TGTGCCAGCAGCTTCGGTCAACACGAGCAGTACTTC. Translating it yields CASSFGQHEQYF.

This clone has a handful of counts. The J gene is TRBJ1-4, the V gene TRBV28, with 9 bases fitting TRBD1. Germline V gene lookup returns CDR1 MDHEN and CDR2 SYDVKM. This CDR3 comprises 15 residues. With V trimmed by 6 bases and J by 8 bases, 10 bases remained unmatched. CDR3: CASSTQGAPREKLFF. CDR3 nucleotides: TGTGCCAGCAGCACACAGGGGGCCCCCAGGGAAAAACTGTTTTTT.

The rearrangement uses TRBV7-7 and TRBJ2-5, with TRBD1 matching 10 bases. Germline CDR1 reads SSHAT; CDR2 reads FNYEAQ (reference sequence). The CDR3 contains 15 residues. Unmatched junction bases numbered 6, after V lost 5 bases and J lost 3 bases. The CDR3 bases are TGTGCCAGCAGCACAGCGGGGACAGGGGAAGAGACCCAGTACTTC. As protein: CASSTAGTGEETQYF.

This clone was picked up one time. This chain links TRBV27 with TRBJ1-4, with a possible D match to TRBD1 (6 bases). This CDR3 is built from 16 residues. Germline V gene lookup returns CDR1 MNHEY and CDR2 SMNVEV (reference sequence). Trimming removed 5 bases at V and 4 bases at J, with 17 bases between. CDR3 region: CASSSYRTESNEKLFF. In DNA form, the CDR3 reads TGTGCCAGCAGTAGCTATCGGACAGAAAGTAATGAAAAACTGTTTTTT.

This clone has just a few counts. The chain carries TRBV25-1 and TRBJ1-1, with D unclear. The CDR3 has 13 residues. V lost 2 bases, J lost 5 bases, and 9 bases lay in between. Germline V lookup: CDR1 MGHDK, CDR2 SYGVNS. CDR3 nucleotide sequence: TGTGCCAGCAGTGAACACGGGGATACTGAAGCTTTCTTT. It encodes CASSEHGDTEAFF.

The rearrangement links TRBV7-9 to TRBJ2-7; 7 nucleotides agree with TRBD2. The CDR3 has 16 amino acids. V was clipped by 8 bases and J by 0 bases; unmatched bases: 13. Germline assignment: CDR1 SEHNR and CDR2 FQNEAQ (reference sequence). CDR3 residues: CASGGPTGLNSYEQYF. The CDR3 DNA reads TGTGCCAGCGGAGGCCCCACGGGACTAAACTCCTACGAGCAGTACTTC.

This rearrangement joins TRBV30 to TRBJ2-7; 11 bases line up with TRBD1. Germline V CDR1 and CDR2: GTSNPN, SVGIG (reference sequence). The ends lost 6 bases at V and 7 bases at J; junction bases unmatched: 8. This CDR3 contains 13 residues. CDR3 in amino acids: CACTGTGGLEQYF. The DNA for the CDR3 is TGTGCCTGCACCGGGACAGGGGGTCTTGAGCAGTACTTC.